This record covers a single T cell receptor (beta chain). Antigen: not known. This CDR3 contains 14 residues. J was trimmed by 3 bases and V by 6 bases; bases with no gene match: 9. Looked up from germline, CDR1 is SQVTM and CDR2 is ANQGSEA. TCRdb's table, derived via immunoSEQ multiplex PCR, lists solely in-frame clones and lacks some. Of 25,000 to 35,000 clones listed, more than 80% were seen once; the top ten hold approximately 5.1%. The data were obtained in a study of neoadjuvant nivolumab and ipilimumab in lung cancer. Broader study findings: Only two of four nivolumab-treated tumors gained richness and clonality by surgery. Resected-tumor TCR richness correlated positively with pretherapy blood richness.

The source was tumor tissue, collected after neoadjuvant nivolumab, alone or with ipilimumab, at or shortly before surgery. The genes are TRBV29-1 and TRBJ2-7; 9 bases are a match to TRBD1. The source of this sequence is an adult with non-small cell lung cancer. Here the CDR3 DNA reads TGCAGCGTCATTTCGGGACAGGGCGTCTACGAGCAGTACTTC. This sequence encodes CSVISGQGVYEQYF.